One sample yielded the 28 T cell receptor beta chains listed below, sequenced in a study of vaccination and CD4 T cells after COVID-19. Time point denoted: late sampling 161 to 241 days after vaccination in three convalescent patients. Treatment noted: approximately 9-day PBMC culture with coronavirus spike peptide pools or control peptides (ViraFEST assay). The study sequenced cultured CD4+ T cell DNA using the Oncomine TCR Beta short-read assay. One entry per CDR3 protein, called by TCRdb with MiXCR from the PCR reads. The sample has roughly 18,000 distinct CDR3 sequences, 44% seen once. No antigens are known for them. Sequencing used CD4+ T cells from blood, cultured in vitro, obtained about 7 months after SARS-CoV-2 vaccination. The receptor source for this set is a human donor who had recovered from COVID-19.

This clonotype was counted only a few times. The gene calls are TRBV15 and TRBJ2-7; tentative D call: TRBD1 (6 bases). CDR3 length equals 15 residues. Germline V lookup: CDR1 LNHNV, CDR2 YYDKDF (reference sequence). With 0 bases removed from V and 7 bases from J, the gap between germline ends came to 16 bases. The CDR3 DNA follows: TGTGCCACCAGCAGAGATCTTCCAGGGGTGGGAGAGCAGTACTTC. It yields the protein CATSRDLPGVGEQYF.

The chain combines TRBV7-2 with TRBJ1-1, with D hard to call. V was pared by 6 bases and J by 0 bases, with 8 bases between. Germline assignment: CDR1 SGHTA and CDR2 FQGNSA. This CDR3 region has 13 residues. CDR3 amino acids: CASRAQMNTEAFF. The CDR3, as DNA: TGTGCCAGCAGAGCTCAGATGAACACTGAAGCTTTCTTT.

V and J are TRBV18 and TRBJ1-1; a possible D gene is TRBD1 (5 bases). This CDR3 has 15 residues. Germline values: CDR1 KGHSH, CDR2 LQKENI. V lost 3 bases and J 1 base, leaving 12 bases between the germline ends. The CDR3 DNA sequence: TGTGCCAGCTCACCTCCGGGACGCACGAACACTGAAGCTTTCTTT. Its protein product is CASSPPGRTNTEAFF.

This clonotype was seen only a few times. CDR3 residues: CASRGRQPQETQYF. Written as DNA, the CDR3 is TGTGCCAGCAGAGGGAGACAGCCCCAAGAGACCCAGTACTTC. The chain has TRBV7-2 and TRBJ2-5, with D perhaps given as TRBD1 or TRBD2 (5 bases each). Trimming shortened V by 6 bases and J by 1 base, and 12 bases separated the two germline ends. The CDR3 is 14 residues long. Germline-derived CDR1 and CDR2 are SGHTA and FQGNSA.

The V call is TRBV19, the J call TRBJ2-1; TRBD2 agrees at 7 bases. Germline CDR1 is LNHDA and CDR2 is SQIVND (reference sequence). V lost 6 bases, J lost 3 bases, and 8 bases stayed unmatched. The CDR3 contains 15 residues. The CDR3 sequence is CASRMGRGFYNEQFF. CDR3 bases: TGTGCCAGTAGAATGGGGAGGGGTTTCTACAATGAGCAGTTCTTC. The entire variable domain, with the rest obtained from reference TRBV19 and TRBJ2-1, is as follows: DGGITQSPKYLFRKEGQNVTLSCEQNLNHDAMYWYRQDPGQGLRLIYYSQIVNDFQKGDIAEGYSVSREKKESFPLTVTSAQKNPTAFYLCASRMGRGFYNEQFFGPGTRLTVL.

This CDR3 reads CAIRDGGLGGYGYTF. The DNA of the CDR3 is TGTGCCATCAGGGATGGGGGCCTAGGGGGATATGGCTACACCTTC. The chain links TRBV10-3 to TRBJ1-2; tentative D call: TRBD1 (6 bases). Germline CDR1 and CDR2: ENHRY and SYGVKD. The V gene lost 6 bases and the J gene lost 5 bases, with 19 bases spanning the gap. This CDR3 is built from 15 residues.

The gene calls are TRBV7-2 and TRBJ2-3, with 7 bases identical to TRBD2. J was trimmed by 3 bases and V by 2 bases; bases with no gene match: 8. The CDR3 has 16 amino acids. CDR1 is SGHTA, CDR2 FQGNSA, per germline. This chain's CDR3 is CASSLFGGSSTDTQYF. CDR3 in DNA: TGTGCCAGCAGCTTATTTGGCGGGAGTTCTACAGATACGCAGTATTTT.

The chain joins TRBV19 to TRBJ2-1, with D maybe TRBD1 (6 bases). V was shortened by 5 bases and J by 1 base, with 15 bases between the two germline ends. CDR1 is LNHDA, CDR2 SQIVND, per germline (reference sequence). The CDR3 loop spans 16 amino acids. CDR3 amino acids: CASSAYRAQSYNEQFF. For the CDR3, the DNA is TGTGCCAGTAGTGCGTACAGGGCCCAATCCTACAATGAGCAGTTCTTC.

The chain carries TRBV7-2 and TRBJ2-1, with no clear D. Germline CDR1 reads SGHTA; CDR2 reads FQGNSA. This CDR3 contains 15 residues. The V end was cut by 5 bases, the J end by 8 bases, with 19 bases between. In DNA form, the CDR3 reads TGTGCCAGCAGCCGTCGGTGGATTTCTGCGGATGAGCAGTTCTTC. Its protein product is CASSRRWISADEQFF.

In its sample, this clonotype is medium-sized (0.01 to 0.1%). V usage is TRBV15 and J usage is TRBJ1-2; D gene unclear. The CDR3 covers 12 residues. Germline CDR1 and CDR2: LNHNV and YYDKDF (reference sequence). V gave up 1 base and J gave up 5 bases, with 5 bases separating them. The CDR3 sequence: CATSRGSYGYTF. CDR3 nucleotide sequence: TGTGCCACCAGCAGAGGCAGTTATGGCTACACCTTC.

V is TRBV6-1 and J is TRBJ2-1, with D perhaps TRBD1 or TRBD2 (5 bases each). The CDR3 length is 11 residues. The V gene lost 5 bases and the J gene lost 10 bases, with 9 bases spanning the gap. Per germline, CDR1 MNHNS and CDR2 SASEGT. CDR3 coding DNA: TGTGCCAGCAGTCCTAGGGACGAGCAGTTCTTC. The encoded protein is CASSPRDEQFF.

V gene TRBV10-3 combines with J gene TRBJ2-2, with TRBD2 identical over 11 bases. Germline trimming cut 4 bases from V and 2 bases from J; bases unmatched to any gene: 3. Germline V gene lookup returns CDR1 ENHRY and CDR2 SYGVKD. The CDR3 is 16 amino acids. This chain's CDR3 is CAISAGTSGNTGELFF. The CDR3 DNA reads TGTGCCATCAGTGCCGGGACTAGCGGTAACACCGGGGAGCTGTTTTTT.

The chain uses TRBV6-1 and TRBJ2-3, with D unclear. CDR3 size: 14 residues. Trimming took 3 bases from V and 2 from J, leaving 9 bases between them. Germline CDR1 MNHNS, CDR2 SASEGT. As DNA, the CDR3 is TGTGCCAGCAGTGACTCCGGGTTCACAGATACGCAGTATTTT. Encoded protein: CASSDSGFTDTQYF.

This chain uses TRBV24-1 with TRBJ2-7; D possibly corresponds to TRBD1 (6 bases). Trimming left V 0 bases short and J 6 bases short, with 8 bases between. The CDR3 spans 13 residues. Germline V gene lookup returns CDR1 KGHDR and CDR2 SFDVKD. CDR3 coding DNA: TGTGCCACCAGTGATTTGCGAGGGGGCGAGCAGTACTTC. Encoded protein: CATSDLRGGEQYF.

The chain recombines TRBV2 with TRBJ2-1; 13 bases map to TRBD2. The CDR3 contains 16 residues. V was pared by 6 bases and J by 8 bases, with 10 bases of the junction left unmatched. CDR1 is SNHLY, CDR2 FYNNEI, per germline. The CDR3 nucleotides read TGTGCCAGCAGCCCTCAACTAGCGGGGGGGATCGATGAGCAGTTCTTC. Protein sequence: CASSPQLAGGIDEQFF.

The chain joins TRBV20-1 to TRBJ2-1; D ambiguous. Germline V lookup: CDR1 DFQATT, CDR2 SNEGSKA (reference sequence). V dropped 7 bases and J dropped 2 bases, with 12 bases sitting between them. The CDR3 sequence is 13 residues long. CDR3 in DNA: TGCAGTGGAGAGAGGCGAACCTACAATGAGCAGTTCTTC. This translates into CSGERRTYNEQFF.

This clonotype was detected a few times. J is TRBJ1-2 and V is TRBV20-1; 9 nucleotides match TRBD1. J gave up 3 bases and V 5 bases, and 16 bases lay outside the gene matches. This CDR3 spans 17 amino acids. Germline CDR1 DFQATT, CDR2 SNEGSKA (reference sequence). This CDR3 reads CSASIKYRGRLDYGYTF. The CDR3 nucleotides are TGCAGTGCTTCAATAAAGTACAGGGGGCGATTAGACTATGGCTACACCTTC.

The chain employs TRBV20-1 and TRBJ2-1; D is uncertain. Germline loops: CDR1 DFQATT, CDR2 SNEGSKA (reference sequence). V was clipped by 2 bases and J by 12 bases, with 11 bases between them. This CDR3 region has 11 residues. CDR3 nucleotide sequence: TGCAGTGCTAGATCCATGGGTGTGCAGTTCTTC. It codes for CSARSMGVQFF.

V is TRBV20-1 and J is TRBJ2-1; D uncertain. Trimming pared 1 base from V and 4 bases from J, leaving 5 bases between. The CDR3 consists of 12 residues. CDR1 DFQATT and CDR2 SNEGSKA come from the germline V gene (reference sequence). In DNA, the CDR3 is TGCAGTGCTAGAGGGATTTACAATGAGCAGTTCTTC. Encoded protein: CSARGIYNEQFF.

The rearrangement uses TRBV28 and TRBJ1-2, with unresolved D. V lost 3 bases to trimming and J lost 8 bases, with 13 bases between them. Germline V gene lookup returns CDR1 MDHEN and CDR2 SYDVKM. This CDR3 is built from 13 residues. The CDR3 nucleotides are TGTGCCAGCAGTTTTGGGGAAGGGCGCGGCTACACCTTC. It translates to CASSFGEGRGYTF.

The chain combines TRBV5-6 with TRBJ2-7; D tentatively reads TRBD1 or TRBD2 (5 bases each). The length of the CDR3 is 14 residues. Between the trimmed V and J ends, which lost 0 bases and 6 bases, there was a span of 13 bases. CDR1 and CDR2 (germline): SGHDT, YYEEEE. The CDR3 region has the DNA TGTGCCAGCAGCTTGGGAATGGGGGTCGGCGAGCAGTACTTC. It codes for CASSLGMGVGEQYF.

This clonotype turned up a few times. The gene calls are TRBV7-9 and TRBJ2-3; D is uncertain. Germline CDR1 reads SEHNR; CDR2 reads FQNEAQ (reference sequence). CDR3 length: 13 amino acids. Trimming pared 3 bases from V and 2 bases from J, leaving 6 bases between. Written as DNA, the CDR3 is TGTGCCAGCAGCTTCCGGCTCACAGATACGCAGTATTTT. It specifies CASSFRLTDTQYF. The entire variable domain, with the rest obtained from reference TRBV7-9 and TRBJ2-3, is as follows: DTGVSQNPRHKITKRGQNVTFRCDPISEHNRLYWYRQTLGQGPEFLTYFQNEAQLEKSRLLSDRFSAERPKGSFSTLEIQRTEQGDSAMYLCASSFRLTDTQYFGPGTRLTVL.

This clonotype was seen only a few times. The J gene is TRBJ1-2, the V gene TRBV7-6; 10 bases agree with TRBD1. V lost 4 bases and J lost 8; bases outside the gene matches: 10. This CDR3 is 15 amino acids long. Germline V CDR1 and CDR2: SGHVS, FNYEAQ. The CDR3 nucleotides are TGTGCCAGCAGCTCTAAACCGGGACAGGGGTTCGGCTACACCTTC. Its protein is CASSSKPGQGFGYTF.

This clonotype is a singleton in its sample. V is TRBV5-4 and J is TRBJ1-1; D is possibly TRBD1 (5 bases). The germline V and J ends were trimmed by 4 bases and 0 bases, with 13 bases remaining between them. The V gene's germline CDR1 is SGHNT and CDR2 YYREEE (reference sequence). The CDR3 totals 15 residues. This chain's CDR3 is CASSGPGPMNTEAFF. The CDR3 nucleotides are TGTGCCAGCAGCGGACCGGGACCGATGAACACTGAAGCTTTCTTT. The whole variable domain, filled in from reference TRBV5-4 and TRBJ1-1, reads ETGVTQSPTHLIKTRGQQVTLRCSSQSGHNTVSWYQQALGQGPQFIFQYYREEENGRGNFPPRFSGLQFPNYSSELNVNALELDDSALYLCASSGPGPMNTEAFFGQGTRLTVV.

The CDR3 region is CASSQDFSSGSSYEQYF. The CDR3 DNA reads as TGTGCCAGCAGCCAAGATTTTAGTAGCGGGAGCTCCTACGAGCAGTACTTC. The J gene is TRBJ2-7, the V gene TRBV4-2; 9 bases are shared with TRBD2. The V and J ends lost 0 bases and 0 bases, in that order; junction bases with no gene match: 6. This CDR3 is 17 amino acids long. Germline V lookup: CDR1 LGHNA, CDR2 YNFKEQ.

The rearrangement uses TRBV15 and TRBJ1-1; 7 bases match TRBD1. This CDR3 region has 14 residues. The V gene's germline CDR1 is LNHNV and CDR2 YYDKDF (reference sequence). Trimming removed 4 bases from V and 2 bases from J; junction bases left unmatched: 4. As DNA, the CDR3 is TGTGCCACCAGCAAAGTAGGGGGCAACACTGAAGCTTTCTTT. Translated, it gives CATSKVGGNTEAFF.

This clonotype has a handful of counts. The rearrangement links TRBV7-6 to TRBJ1-1; D unresolved. This CDR3 region has 13 residues. The germline V gene has CDR1 SGHVS and CDR2 FNYEAQ. Between the trimmed V and J ends, which lost 2 bases and 2 bases, there was a span of 6 bases. The CDR3 protein is CASSLLANTEAFF. In DNA, the CDR3 is TGTGCCAGCAGCTTATTGGCTAACACTGAAGCTTTCTTT.

This chain connects TRBV20-1 to TRBJ1-1; tentatively, D is TRBD1 (5 bases). Trimming cost V 6 bases and J 1 base, with 18 bases left between them. CDR3 length equals 15 residues. Looked up from germline, CDR1 is DFQATT and CDR2 is SNEGSKA (reference sequence). This CDR3 is CSARSPGNGNTEAFF. In DNA form, the CDR3 reads TGCAGTGCGCGATCCCCAGGGAATGGGAACACTGAAGCTTTCTTT.